A selection of T cell receptor beta chains follows, all from one sample in a study of blood T cell repertoires in COVID-19. This table comes from immunoSEQ multiplex PCR, and its TCRdb copy is limited to in-frame clones, with some not included. The sample consists of more than 150,000 clones, 84% of them appearing once. Source material: peripheral blood. Receptors originate from a man aged 30 to 39 with active or convalescent COVID-19. Each CDR3 is given with its conserved first and last residue. The order of the fields is D gene, J gene, V gene, clone size, CDR3 protein, CDR3 DNA. A D gene is named only where the DNA matches it firmly. The size field is filled for only some rows; it gives once, few, many or a size class.

D gene: TRBD1
J gene: TRBJ1-2
V gene: TRBV19
clone size: -
CDR3 protein: CASGVQGGANYGYTF
CDR3 DNA: TGTGCCAGTGGGGTGCAGGGGGGAGCTAACTATGGCTACACCTTC

D gene: -
J gene: TRBJ1-1
V gene: TRBV30
clone size: -
CDR3 protein: CAWTNTRGNTEAFF
CDR3 DNA: TGTGCCTGGACCAACACCAGGGGGAACACTGAAGCTTTCTTT

D gene: TRBD1
J gene: TRBJ1-6
V gene: TRBV10-3
clone size: -
CDR3 protein: CAISEPGQGYSLHF
CDR3 DNA: TGTGCCATCAGTGAGCCGGGACAGGGCTACTCCCTCCACTTT

D gene: -
J gene: TRBJ2-7
V gene: TRBV5-8
clone size: -
CDR3 protein: CASSLAGSTKISYEQYF
CDR3 DNA: TGTGCCAGCAGCTTGGCCGGGTCCACAAAGATATCCTACGAGCAGTACTTC

D gene: -
J gene: TRBJ1-1
V gene: TRBV28
clone size: -
CDR3 protein: CATTLGGTEAFF
CDR3 DNA: TGTGCCACGACTTTAGGGGGCACTGAAGCTTTCTTT

D gene: -
J gene: TRBJ2-5
V gene: TRBV18
clone size: -
CDR3 protein: CASSRRWATQYF
CDR3 DNA: TGTGCCAGCTCACGACGGTGGGCGACCCAGTACTTC

D gene: -
J gene: TRBJ1-2
V gene: TRBV6-5
clone size: -
CDR3 protein: CASNQGGGYTF
CDR3 DNA: TGTGCCAGCAATCAGGGTGGTGGCTACACCTTC

D gene: -
J gene: TRBJ1-4
V gene: TRBV19
clone size: -
CDR3 protein: CASLAGNDEKLFF
CDR3 DNA: TGTGCCTCCTTGGCAGGTAACGATGAAAAACTGTTTTTT

D gene: -
J gene: TRBJ1-3
V gene: TRBV18
clone size: -
CDR3 protein: CASSPPSGANTNTIYF
CDR3 DNA: TGTGCCAGCTCACCACCTTCAGGGGCAAATACGAACACCATATATTTT

D gene: -
J gene: TRBJ2-3
V gene: TRBV3-1/TRBV3-2
clone size: -
CDR3 protein: CASSKQTSGLPTDTQYF
CDR3 DNA: TGTGCCAGCAGCAAACAGACGTCGGGACTCCCCACAGATACGCAGTATTTT

D gene: -
J gene: TRBJ1-3
V gene: TRBV28
clone size: -
CDR3 protein: CASSFTRSGNTIYF
CDR3 DNA: TGTGCCAGCAGTTTCACTCGGTCCGGAAACACCATATATTTT

D gene: -
J gene: TRBJ1-6
V gene: TRBV13
clone size: -
CDR3 protein: CASSLGPGENSPLHF
CDR3 DNA: TGTGCCAGCAGCTTAGGCCCAGGGGAAAACTCACCCCTCCACTTT

D gene: -
J gene: TRBJ1-1
V gene: TRBV27
clone size: once
CDR3 protein: CASSRGTGIPNTEAFF
CDR3 DNA: TGTGCCAGCAGTCGAGGAACGGGGATCCCGAACACTGAAGCTTTCTTT

D gene: -
J gene: TRBJ2-2
V gene: TRBV7-2
clone size: -
CDR3 protein: CASSTRQANTGELFF
CDR3 DNA: TGTGCCAGCAGCACCAGACAGGCTAACACCGGGGAGCTGTTTTTT

D gene: TRBD2
J gene: TRBJ2-3
V gene: TRBV5-4
clone size: -
CDR3 protein: CASSLVGGGGAVRDTQYF
CDR3 DNA: TGTGCCAGCAGCTTGGTAGGCGGCGGGGGGGCGGTTAGGGATACGCAGTATTTT

D gene: -
J gene: TRBJ1-2
V gene: TRBV7-9
clone size: -
CDR3 protein: CASSTLGGSSYGYTF
CDR3 DNA: TGTGCCAGCAGCACCCTCGGGGGGAGTAGCTATGGCTACACCTTC

D gene: -
J gene: TRBJ2-7
V gene: TRBV18
clone size: -
CDR3 protein: CASSPGSGIEQYF
CDR3 DNA: TGTGCCAGCTCACCAGGTTCAGGTATCGAGCAGTACTTC

D gene: -
J gene: TRBJ2-4
V gene: TRBV28
clone size: -
CDR3 protein: CASSLLGGNIQYF
CDR3 DNA: TGTGCCAGCAGTTTGTTAGGAGGGAACATTCAGTACTTC

D gene: TRBD2
J gene: TRBJ2-5
V gene: TRBV5-1
clone size: -
CDR3 protein: CASSSGLAAQETQYF
CDR3 DNA: TGCGCCAGCAGCTCAGGACTAGCGGCCCAAGAGACCCAGTACTTC

D gene: -
J gene: TRBJ2-7
V gene: TRBV4-3
clone size: -
CDR3 protein: CASSQESWGKGHEQYF
CDR3 DNA: TGCGCCAGCAGCCAAGAAAGCTGGGGAAAGGGGCACGAGCAGTACTTC

D gene: TRBD1
J gene: TRBJ1-1
V gene: TRBV7-2
clone size: -
CDR3 protein: CASSLGGGGQGGAFF
CDR3 DNA: TGTGCCAGCAGCTTAGGAGGTGGGGGACAGGGCGGGGCTTTCTTT

D gene: TRBD2
J gene: TRBJ2-1
V gene: TRBV19
clone size: -
CDR3 protein: CASSRFSDVLAGGPWDNEQFF
CDR3 DNA: TGTGCCAGTAGTCGGTTTAGCGACGTACTAGCGGGAGGGCCCTGGGACAATGAGCAGTTCTTC

D gene: TRBD1
J gene: TRBJ1-1
V gene: TRBV18
clone size: few
CDR3 protein: CASSPVFPGQTGTEAFF
CDR3 DNA: TGTGCCAGCTCACCGGTCTTTCCGGGACAGACGGGCACTGAAGCTTTCTTT

D gene: -
J gene: TRBJ1-2
V gene: TRBV29-1
clone size: -
CDR3 protein: CSVEIRGANYGYTF
CDR3 DNA: TGCAGCGTTGAAATTCGGGGGGCAAACTATGGCTACACCTTC

D gene: TRBD1
J gene: TRBJ2-1
V gene: TRBV7-8
clone size: -
CDR3 protein: CASSGTKKDREEANEQFF
CDR3 DNA: TGTGCCAGCAGCGGTACAAAGAAAGACAGGGAAGAAGCCAATGAGCAGTTCTTC

D gene: -
J gene: TRBJ2-3
V gene: TRBV11-3
clone size: -
CDR3 protein: CASSLDRQGLTRGRQRTQYF
CDR3 DNA: TGTGCCAGCAGCTTAGATCGTCAGGGACTTACTCGGGGCAGGCAGCGTACGCAGTATTTT